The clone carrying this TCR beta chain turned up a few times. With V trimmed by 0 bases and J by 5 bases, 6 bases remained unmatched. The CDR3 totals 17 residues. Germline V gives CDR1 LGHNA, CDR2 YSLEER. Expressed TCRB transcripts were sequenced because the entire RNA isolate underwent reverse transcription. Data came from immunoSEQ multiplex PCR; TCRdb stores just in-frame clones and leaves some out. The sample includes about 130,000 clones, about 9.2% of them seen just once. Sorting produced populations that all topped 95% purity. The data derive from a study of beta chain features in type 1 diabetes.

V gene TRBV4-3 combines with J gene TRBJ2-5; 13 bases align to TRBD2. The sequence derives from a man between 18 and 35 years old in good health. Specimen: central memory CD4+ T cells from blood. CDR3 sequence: CASSQDLLLAGGETQYF. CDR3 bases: TGCGCCAGCAGCCAAGATCTTCTACTAGCGGGGGGGGAGACCCAGTACTTC.